Presented here are 9 T cell receptor beta chains from one specimen sequenced in a study of blood T cell repertoires in COVID-19. The repertoire was sequenced with immunoSEQ multiplex PCR; TCRdb's copy has only in-frame clones and lacks some. The sample records fewer than 50,000 clones, about 82% being singletons. Sequencing was carried out using peripheral blood. The receptors derive from a human donor in a cohort sampled during active COVID-19.

The rearrangement links TRBV11-2 to TRBJ1-5; D possibly corresponds to TRBD1 (5 bases). Germline V gene sequence: CDR1 SGHAT, CDR2 FQNNGV. The ends were cut back, 0 bases at V and 11 bases at J, with 17 bases in the middle. This CDR3 has 15 residues. For the CDR3, the DNA is TGTGCCAGCAGCTTAGATCCGGCCTCCGCCAGGGCCCAGCATTTT. This codes for CASSLDPASARAQHF.

The V and J genes are TRBV7-6 and TRBJ1-5; D unresolved. This CDR3 is 12 amino acids long. V was trimmed by 4 bases and J by 4 bases, leaving 5 bases between them. Looked up from germline, CDR1 is SGHVS and CDR2 is FNYEAQ. The CDR3 protein is CASSSLNQPQHF. The CDR3, as DNA: TGTGCCAGCAGCTCCCTGAATCAGCCCCAGCATTTT. Variable domain in full (rest from reference TRBV7-6 and TRBJ1-5): GAGVSQSPRYKVTKRGQDVALRCDPISGHVSLYWYRQALGQGPEFLTYFNYEAQQDKSGLPNDRFSAERPEGSISTLTIQRTEQRDSAMYRCASSSLNQPQHFGDGTRLSIL.

This clone came up once. The gene calls are TRBV12-5 and TRBJ2-7; 7 bases are shared with TRBD1. The CDR3 is 14 amino acids. With 5 bases clipped from V and 2 bases from J, the junction kept 6 bases outside the gene matches. Germline loops: CDR1 LGHNT, CDR2 FRNRAP. CDR3 loop: CASGHRTGPYEQYF. DNA of the CDR3: TGTGCTAGTGGTCACAGGACAGGCCCCTACGAGCAGTACTTC.

The V gene is TRBV5-1, the J gene TRBJ2-3, with TRBD2 matching over 7 bases. This CDR3 region has 16 residues. From germline, CDR1 is SGHRS and CDR2 YFSETQ. The ends lost 4 bases at V and 0 bases at J; junction bases unmatched: 8. CDR3 region: CASSPGRDGSTDTQYF. The DNA for the CDR3 is TGCGCCAGCAGCCCGGGGAGGGACGGGAGCACAGATACGCAGTATTTT. Supplemented by reference TRBV5-1 and TRBJ2-3, the full variable domain reads KAGVTQTPRYLIKTRGQQVTLSCSPISGHRSVSWYQQTPGQGLQFLFEYFSETQRNKGNFPGRFSGRQFSNSRSEMNVSTLELGDSALYLCASSPGRDGSTDTQYFGPGTRLTVL.

The chain carries TRBV5-8 and TRBJ2-3; 7 bases fit TRBD2. The germline V gene has CDR1 SGHTS and CDR2 YDEGEE. The CDR3 contains 15 residues. J gave up 2 bases and V 4 bases, and 7 bases lay outside the gene matches. This CDR3 is CASSDGREYTDTQYF. The DNA of the CDR3 is TGTGCCAGCAGCGACGGGCGGGAGTACACAGATACGCAGTATTTT.

The V call is TRBV7-6, the J call TRBJ2-3; 12 nucleotides align to TRBD2. The junction had 10 bases not matched to a gene; V was cut back by 1 base and J by 8 bases. The germline gives CDR1 SGHVS, CDR2 FNYEAQ. The CDR3 is 17 amino acids. The CDR3 spells CASSLVEGLAGPGTQYF. CDR3 in DNA: TGTGCCAGCAGCTTAGTAGAGGGACTAGCGGGCCCGGGTACGCAGTATTTT.

This clone was observed a single time. V is TRBV4-2 and J is TRBJ2-1; perhaps TRBD1 as D (6 bases). V was cut by 0 bases and J by 0 bases, with 12 bases left in between. This CDR3 has 17 amino acids. Germline CDR1 and CDR2: LGHNA and YNFKEQ. DNA for the CDR3: TGTGCCAGCAGCCAAGAATCAGGGGCTTTCTCCTACAATGAGCAGTTCTTC. Its protein product is CASSQESGAFSYNEQFF.

This clone has only a few counts. The J gene is TRBJ2-1, the V gene TRBV6-1; TRBD2 matches at 7 bases. Germline lookup yields CDR1 MNHNS and CDR2 SASEGT. With 1 base clipped from V and 6 bases from J, the junction kept 12 bases outside the gene matches. The CDR3 length is 17 residues. DNA for the CDR3: TGTGCCAGCAGTGAAGATAGGAGGACTAGGGCCCTCAATGAGCAGTTCTTC. Its protein is CASSEDRRTRALNEQFF.

V is TRBV19 and J is TRBJ2-1, with TRBD1 matching over 10 bases. This CDR3 has 15 residues. The V gene's germline CDR1 is LNHDA and CDR2 SQIVND (reference sequence). The V gene end was trimmed by 6 bases and the J gene end by 8 bases; junction bases not matched to a gene: 10. The CDR3 loop reads CASSNRDRGTDEQFF. The CDR3 nucleotides read TGTGCCAGTAGCAACCGGGACAGGGGAACCGATGAGCAGTTCTTC. The full variable domain, with the rest looked up from reference TRBV19 and TRBJ2-1, is DGGITQSPKYLFRKEGQNVTLSCEQNLNHDAMYWYRQDPGQGLRLIYYSQIVNDFQKGDIAEGYSVSREKKESFPLTVTSAQKNPTAFYLCASSNRDRGTDEQFFGPGTRLTVL.